This TCR beta chain came from a study of blood T cell repertoires in COVID-19. Study summary: Sample material is recorded as cDNA or gDNA derived from T cells, B-cell-depleted T cells, or PBMCs.

This CDR3 contains 12 residues. Germline CDR1 reads KGHSH; CDR2 reads LQKENI. V lost 6 bases and J lost 1, with 7 bases in between. Authors' processing steps: Nucleated cell counts were estimated from reference gene primer amplification. Libraries were prepared by immunoSEQ multiplex PCR; TCRdb keeps only in-frame clonotypes and omits some of them. V and J calls and clone size come straight from that table; D and trimming were deduced from the DNA. The sample holds a few hundred thousand clones, about 82% seen once. Material for sequencing was peripheral blood. The receptor's source is a human donor in a cohort sampled during active COVID-19. The chain recombines TRBV18 with TRBJ2-7; no clear D gene. The CDR3: CASSYGSYEQYF. The CDR3 bases are TGTGCCAGCTCCTACGGGTCCTACGAGCAGTACTTC.